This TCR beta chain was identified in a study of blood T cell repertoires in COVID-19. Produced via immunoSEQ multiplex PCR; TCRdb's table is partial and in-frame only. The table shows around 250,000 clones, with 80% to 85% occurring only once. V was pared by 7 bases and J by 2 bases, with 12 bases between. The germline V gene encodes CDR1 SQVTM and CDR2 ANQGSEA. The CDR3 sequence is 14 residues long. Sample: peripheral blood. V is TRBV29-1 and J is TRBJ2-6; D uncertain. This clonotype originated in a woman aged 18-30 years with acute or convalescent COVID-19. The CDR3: CSAQVWTGANVLTF. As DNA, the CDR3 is TGCAGCGCCCAGGTGTGGACTGGGGCCAACGTCCTGACTTTC.